Detailed here is one T cell receptor beta chain. The data are from a study of regulatory T cells in long-lasting Graves disease. Time point reported: persistent/refractory GD, antithyroid drugs over 5 years with positive TRAb. PBMC-extracted RNA yielded the TCR library. Researchers made TCR beta libraries by using iRepertoire HTBI primers and running Arm-PCR on CDR3 regions. TCRdb processed the multiplex PCR reads anew with MiXCR; each CDR3 protein has one entry. Here the sample spans 300,000 to 350,000 distinct CDR3 sequences, 15% to 20% being singletons. Germline V gene data show CDR1 as LNHNV and CDR2 as YYDKDF (reference sequence). V was cut by 0 bases and J by 4 bases, with 21 bases left in between. CDR3 length: 18 residues.

The source was peripheral blood mononuclear cells (PBMCs), collected when the disease was refractory, from a patient treated with antithyroid drugs. The chain links TRBV15 to TRBJ1-2; D is perhaps TRBD1 (5 bases). The source of this sequence is a female donor with Graves disease. Written as DNA, the CDR3 is TGTGCCACCAGCAGAGACTATGGGGGACCCAGGGTCGGCTATGGCTACACCTTC. Translation gives CATSRDYGGPRVGYGYTF.